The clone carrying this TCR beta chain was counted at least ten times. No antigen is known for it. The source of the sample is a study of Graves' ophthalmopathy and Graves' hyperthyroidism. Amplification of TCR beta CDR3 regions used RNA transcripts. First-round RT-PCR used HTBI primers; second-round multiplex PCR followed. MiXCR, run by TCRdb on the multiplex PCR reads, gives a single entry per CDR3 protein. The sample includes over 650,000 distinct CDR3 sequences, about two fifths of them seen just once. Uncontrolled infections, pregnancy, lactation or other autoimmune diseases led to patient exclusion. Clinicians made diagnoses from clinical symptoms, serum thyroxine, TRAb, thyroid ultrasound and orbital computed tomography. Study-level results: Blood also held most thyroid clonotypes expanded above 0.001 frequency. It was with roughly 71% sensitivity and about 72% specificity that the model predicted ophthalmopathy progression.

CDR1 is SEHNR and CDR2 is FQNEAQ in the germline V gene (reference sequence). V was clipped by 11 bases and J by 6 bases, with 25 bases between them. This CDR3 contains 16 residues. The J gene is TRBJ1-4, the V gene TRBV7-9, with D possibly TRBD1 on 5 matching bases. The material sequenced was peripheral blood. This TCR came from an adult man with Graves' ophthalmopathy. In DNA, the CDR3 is TGTGCCTGCCTTCCCGGGACGGTAATAGGAGATGAAAAACTGTTTTTT. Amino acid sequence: CACLPGTVIGDEKLFF.